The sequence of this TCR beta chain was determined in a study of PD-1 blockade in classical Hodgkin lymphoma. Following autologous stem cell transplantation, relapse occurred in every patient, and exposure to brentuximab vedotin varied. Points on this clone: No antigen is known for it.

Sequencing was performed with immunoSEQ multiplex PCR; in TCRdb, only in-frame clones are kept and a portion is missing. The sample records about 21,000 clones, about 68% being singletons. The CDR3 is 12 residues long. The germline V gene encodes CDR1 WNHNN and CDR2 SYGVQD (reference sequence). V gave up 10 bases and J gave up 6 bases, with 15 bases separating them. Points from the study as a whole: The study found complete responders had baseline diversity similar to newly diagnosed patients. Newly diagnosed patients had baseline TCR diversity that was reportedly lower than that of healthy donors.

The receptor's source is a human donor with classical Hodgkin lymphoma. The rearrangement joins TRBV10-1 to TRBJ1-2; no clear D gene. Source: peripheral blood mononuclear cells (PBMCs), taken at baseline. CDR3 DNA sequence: TGCGCCACCCTTAGGGCGCCGGATGGCTACACCTTC. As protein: CATLRAPDGYTF.